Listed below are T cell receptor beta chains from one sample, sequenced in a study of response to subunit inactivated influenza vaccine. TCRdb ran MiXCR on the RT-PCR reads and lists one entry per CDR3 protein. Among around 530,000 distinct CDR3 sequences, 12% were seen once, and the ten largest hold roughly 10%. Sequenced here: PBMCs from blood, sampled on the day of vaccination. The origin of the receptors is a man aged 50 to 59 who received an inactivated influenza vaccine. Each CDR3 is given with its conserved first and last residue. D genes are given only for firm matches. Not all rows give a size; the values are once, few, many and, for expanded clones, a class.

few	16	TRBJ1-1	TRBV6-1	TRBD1	TGTGCCAGCAGCAAGGGAGGGGGCTTTTCGGTCACTGAAGCTTTCTTT	CASSKGGGFSVTEAFF
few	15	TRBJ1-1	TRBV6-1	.	TGTGCCAGCAGTGACTGGGGGGGTGAGGGCACTGAAGCTTTCTTT	CASSDWGGEGTEAFF
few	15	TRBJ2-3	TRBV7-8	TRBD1	TGTGCCAGCAGCGCCCAGGGGGCTGGCGCAGATACGCAGTATTTT	CASSAQGAGADTQYF
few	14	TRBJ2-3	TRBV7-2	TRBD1	TGTGCCAGCGATCGGACAGGTGGGACAGATACGCAGTATTTT	CASDRTGGTDTQYF
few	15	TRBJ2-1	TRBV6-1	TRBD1	TGTGCCAGCAGACAAGAGGGGACAGGGAGGAATGAGCAGTTCTTC	CASRQEGTGRNEQFF
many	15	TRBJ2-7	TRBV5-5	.	TGTGCCAGCAGCCCCTACGTCGCGGCCTCCTACGAGCAGTACTTC	CASSPYVAASYEQYF
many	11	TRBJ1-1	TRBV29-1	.	TGCAGCGTTCGGGGCTACACTGAAGCTTTCTTT	CSVRGYTEAFF
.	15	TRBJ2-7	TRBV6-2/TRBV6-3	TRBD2	TGTGCCAGCAGCCTGGGACTAGCGGCAACCTACGAGCAGTACTTC	CASSLGLAATYEQYF
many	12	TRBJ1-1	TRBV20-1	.	TGCAGTGCCAGGCTCAGGAACACTGAAGCTTTCTTT	CSARLRNTEAFF
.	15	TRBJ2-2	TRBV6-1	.	TGTGCCAGCAGAAGACAGGAGTGCCACACCGGGGAGCTGTTTTTT	CASRRQECHTGELFF
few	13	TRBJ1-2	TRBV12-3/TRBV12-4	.	TGTGCCAGCAGCCAAGGGCCAGGGTCTGGCTACACCTTC	CASSQGPGSGYTF
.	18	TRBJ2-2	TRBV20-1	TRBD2	TGCAGTGCTAGTCCGGGAAGGGTACTAGCGGAGAACACCGGGGAGCTGTTTTTT	CSASPGRVLAENTGELFF
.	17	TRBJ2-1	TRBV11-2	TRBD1	TGTGCCAGCAGCGCCCCTAGGCGGGGACAGGGACGGCATGAGCAGTTCTTC	CASSAPRRGQGRHEQFF
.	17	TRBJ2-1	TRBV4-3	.	TGCGCCAGCAGCCTGGCAAGCGGGCCCACGATTTACAATGAGCAGTTCTTC	CASSLASGPTIYNEQFF
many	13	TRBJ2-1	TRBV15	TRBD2	TGTGCCACCAGCAGGGGAGGGGACAATGAGCAGTTCTTC	CATSRGGDNEQFF
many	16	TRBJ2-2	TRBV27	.	TGTGCCAGCAGTATACTTGGGGGGCGCGGCACCGGGGAGCTGTTTTTT	CASSILGGRGTGELFF
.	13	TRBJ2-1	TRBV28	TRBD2	TGTGCCACCCGACTAGCGGACTACAATGAGCAGTTCTTC	CATRLADYNEQFF
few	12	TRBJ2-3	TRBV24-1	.	TGTGCCACCAGTGATGATCCGAATACGCAGTATTTT	CATSDDPNTQYF
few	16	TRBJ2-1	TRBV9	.	TGTGCCAGCAGCCCCTATTCCAGCGGTCGGTACAATGAGCAGTTCTTC	CASSPYSSGRYNEQFF
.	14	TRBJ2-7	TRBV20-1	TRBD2	TGCAGGACTAGCGGGGGAGCCCATGCCTACGAGCAGTACTTC	CRTSGGAHAYEQYF
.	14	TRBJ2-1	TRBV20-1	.	TGCAGTGCTCCCCCGGGACCCCTCGGCAATGAGCAGTTCTTC	CSAPPGPLGNEQFF
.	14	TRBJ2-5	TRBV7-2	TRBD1	TGTGCCAGCAGTTCAACCGGGACAGGGCTTACCCAGTACTTC	CASSSTGTGLTQYF